What follows are 12 T cell receptor beta chains derived from one specimen sequenced in a study of response to subunit inactivated influenza vaccine (dated by TCRdb to 2017 to 2018). Library generation was performed with RT-PCR. The instrument was an Illumina HiSeq 2500. The raw public reads went through TCRdb reprocessing: fastp at Q25, MiXCR clone calling, in-frame beta chains kept. Each record represents a unique CDR3 protein, reported with the most common genes and DNA among its rows. The sample table records 400,000 to 650,000 distinct CDR3 sequences; roughly 7.9% of these occur just once. Under 15% of the sample lies in the top ten. Sequencing was performed on PBMCs from blood, taken 23 months after vaccination. The origin of the receptors is a man between 50 and 75 years old who received an inactivated influenza vaccine. Donor details come from another sample of the same person, matched by shared clones.

This clonotype was seen at least ten times. This chain connects TRBV7-2 to TRBJ2-2, with D tentatively TRBD1 (6 bases). Germline-derived CDR1 and CDR2 are SGHTA and FQGNSA. The CDR3 extends over 16 amino acids. Deletions cut 3 bases from V and 5 bases from J, with 16 bases between. CDR3: CASSFPALTGTGELFF. In DNA, the CDR3 is TGTGCCAGCAGCTTCCCGGCTCTCACAGGGACCGGGGAGCTGTTTTTT.

The rearrangement joins TRBV18 to TRBJ2-2; D unclear. V was clipped by 5 bases and J by 7 bases, with 11 bases between them. Germline V CDR1 and CDR2: KGHSH, LQKENI. This CDR3 has 13 residues. The CDR3 region has the DNA TGTGCCAGCTCATCCACGTTTGGCGGGGAGCTGTTTTTT. Amino acid sequence: CASSSTFGGELFF.

The genes are TRBV24-1 and TRBJ2-1; tentative D call: TRBD1 (6 bases). CDR1 is KGHDR, CDR2 SFDVKD, per germline. This CDR3 region has 11 residues. V was cut by 9 bases and J by 9 bases, with 11 bases left in between. CDR3: CATGGQSEQFF. CDR3 coding DNA: TGTGCCACCGGGGGACAAAGTGAGCAGTTCTTC.

This clonotype showed up many times. The chain recombines TRBV7-8 with TRBJ2-5, with D possibly being TRBD1 (5 bases). This CDR3 is 16 amino acids long. V lost 2 bases and J lost 3, with 16 bases in between. The germline CDR1 and CDR2 sequences are SGHVS and FQNEAQ. The CDR3 reads CASSLPSQGAKETQYF. CDR3 sequence (DNA): TGTGCCAGCAGCTTACCCTCCCAAGGGGCGAAAGAGACCCAGTACTTC. Based on the CDR3 plus reference TRBV7-8 and TRBJ2-5, the full variable domain is GAGVSQSPRYKVAKRGQDVALRCDPISGHVSLFWYQQALGQGPEFLTYFQNEAQLDKSGLPSDRFFAERPEGSVSTLKIQRTQQEDSAVYLCASSLPSQGAKETQYFGPGTRLLVL.

V usage is TRBV19 and J usage is TRBJ2-5; 9 nucleotides align to TRBD2. The CDR3 has 15 amino acids. From germline, CDR1 is LNHDA and CDR2 SQIVND (reference sequence). Trimming took 6 bases from V and 3 from J; bases not matched to a gene: 8. The CDR3 DNA is TGTGCCAGTAGCAGGCTAGCGGGAAGAGAAGAGACCCAGTACTTC. Its protein is CASSRLAGREETQYF. The variable domain in full, with the rest retrieved from reference TRBV19 and TRBJ2-5, is DGGITQSPKYLFRKEGQNVTLSCEQNLNHDAMYWYRQDPGQGLRLIYYSQIVNDFQKGDIAEGYSVSREKKESFPLTVTSAQKNPTAFYLCASSRLAGREETQYFGPGTRLLVL.

This clonotype is a singleton in its sample. A single base separates this from a much larger clone, so it may be a read error. This chain connects TRBV7-2 to TRBJ2-5; D perhaps matches TRBD2 (5 bases). From germline, CDR1 is SGHTA and CDR2 FQGNSA. This CDR3 is built from 14 residues. V lost 5 bases and J 8 bases, leaving 18 bases between the germline ends. CDR3 DNA: TGTGCCAGCAGCAAGTACAGCCTGGAGGACACCCAGTACTTC. It translates to CASSKYSLEDTQYF.

This clonotype has just a few counts. CDR3 sequence reads: CASSLPQAGAMTDTQYF. The CDR3 bases are TGTGCCAGCAGTCTCCCCCAAGCGGGAGCAATGACAGATACGCAGTATTTT. The chain couples TRBV11-1 to TRBJ2-3; 8 nucleotides align to TRBD2. The V segment lost 6 bases and the J segment 3 bases; nucleotides outside the gene matches: 14. Germline values: CDR1 SGHAT, CDR2 FQDESV (reference sequence). The CDR3 extends over 17 amino acids.

The sample holds many counts of this clonotype. The DNA of the CDR3 is TGCAGCGCCTTGACACATAGCACAGATACGCAGTATTTT. It specifies CSALTHSTDTQYF. The chain combines TRBV29-1 with TRBJ2-3; D call uncertain. Per germline, CDR1 SQVTM and CDR2 ANQGSEA. V was clipped by 7 bases and J by 0 bases, with 11 bases between them. The CDR3 sequence is 13 residues long.

J is TRBJ1-2 and V is TRBV7-9; D unclear. CDR1 is SEHNR and CDR2 is FQNEAQ in the germline V gene (reference sequence). V was pared by 2 bases and J by 5 bases, with 9 bases between. The CDR3 covers 13 residues. The CDR3 region is CASSLTERYGYTF. CDR3 DNA: TGTGCCAGCAGCTTAACAGAACGATATGGCTACACCTTC.

V gene TRBV18 combines with J gene TRBJ2-2; 7 nucleotides agree with TRBD2. This CDR3 contains 16 residues. Looked up from germline, CDR1 is KGHSH and CDR2 is LQKENI. The V gene end was trimmed by 2 bases and the J gene end by 1 base; junction bases not matched to a gene: 4. CDR3 DNA: TGTGCCAGCTCACCATTGACGGGAGGGAACACCGGGGAGCTGTTTTTT. Translation: CASSPLTGGNTGELFF.

This clonotype was recorded many times. The V and J genes are TRBV12-3 or TRBV12-4 and TRBJ2-2; 7 bases map to TRBD1. The CDR3 extends over 14 amino acids. The ends lost 5 bases at V and 6 bases at J; junction bases unmatched: 6. The chain's CDR3 is CASSRRQGSGELFF. The CDR3 DNA reads TGTGCCAGCAGTCGACGACAGGGCTCCGGGGAGCTGTTTTTT.

This clonotype showed up many times. This rearrangement joins TRBV20-1 to TRBJ2-7; TRBD1 is a possible D gene (6 bases). The CDR3 is made up of 13 amino acids. Trimming took off 3 bases at V and 2 bases at J, with 11 bases between the two ends. Germline values: CDR1 DFQATT, CDR2 SNEGSKA (reference sequence). CDR3 sequence: CSASGQKAYEQYF. The DNA of the CDR3 is TGCAGTGCTAGCGGACAGAAAGCCTACGAGCAGTACTTC.